The 10 T cell receptor beta chains presented below share a single source sample, sequenced in a study of monozygotic twins with inflammatory bowel disease. Reanalyzing the 5' RACE reads, TCRdb keeps one entry per CDR3 protein, without DNA. The table lists approximately 400,000 distinct CDR3 sequences. Input material: blood. All receptors derive from a human donor with ulcerative colitis or Crohn's disease, or a healthy co-twin of an affected twin (not recorded which).

The chain is built from TRBV6-5 and TRBJ1-2; TCRdb reports TRBD1, a call that lacks DNA to check it against. Germline CDR1 reads MNHEY; CDR2 reads SVGAGI. There are 14 residues in the CDR3. The CDR3 region is CASSYSVAPYGYTF.

The chain is built from TRBV4-1 and TRBJ1-2; TCRdb gives TRBD1 as the D gene, but with no DNA this cannot be confirmed. The CDR3 is 14 amino acids. CDR1 is MGHRA, CDR2 YSYEKL, per germline. This CDR3 is CASSQPGTGDGYTF.

The rearrangement joins TRBV7-3 to TRBJ1-6. The CDR3 totals 13 residues. Germline V lookup: CDR1 SGHTA, CDR2 FQGTGA. CDR3 protein: CASSIDPNSPLHF.

The gene calls are TRBV19 and TRBJ2-1; TCRdb gives TRBD2 as the D gene, but with no DNA this cannot be confirmed. The CDR3 covers 15 residues. Germline-derived CDR1 and CDR2 are LNHDA and SQIVND (reference sequence). CDR3 sequence: CASTTSAGSYNEQFF. Filled out from reference TRBV19 and TRBJ2-1, the complete variable domain reads DGGITQSPKYLFRKEGQNVTLSCEQNLNHDAMYWYRQDPGQGLRLIYYSQIVNDFQKGDIAEGYSVSREKKESFPLTVTSAQKNPTAFYLCASTTSAGSYNEQFFGPGTRLTVL.

The chain's CDR3 is CASSRSRNTGELFF. The chain links TRBV14 to TRBJ2-2. The CDR3 sequence is 14 residues long. Germline loops: CDR1 SGHDN, CDR2 FVKESK. Full variable domain (missing parts from reference TRBV14 and TRBJ2-2): EAGVTQFPSHSVIEKGQTVTLRCDPISGHDNLYWYRRVMGKEIKFLLHFVKESKQDESGMPNNRFLAERTGGTYSTLKVQPAELEDSGVYFCASSRSRNTGELFFGEGSRLTVL.

The V and J genes are TRBV14 and TRBJ2-1; TCRdb gives TRBD2 as the D gene, but with no DNA this cannot be confirmed. Germline V gives CDR1 SGHDN, CDR2 FVKESK. This CDR3 spans 15 amino acids. CDR3 in amino acids: CASSQDGGSGRIKFF.

The V gene is TRBV7-9, the J gene TRBJ1-2. This CDR3 spans 13 amino acids. Germline lookup yields CDR1 SEHNR and CDR2 FQNEAQ (reference sequence). CDR3 sequence: CASSLMVGSGYTF.

The V call is TRBV29-1, the J call TRBJ2-3; TCRdb proposes TRBD2, but this gene call is untestable without DNA. This CDR3 contains 15 residues. Germline CDR1 SQVTM, CDR2 ANQGSEA. The CDR3 sequence is CSVERELAGGGGQYF.

The rearrangement uses TRBV4-1 and TRBJ2-7. Germline CDR1 and CDR2: MGHRA and YSYEKL. This CDR3 has 13 amino acids. This CDR3 is CASSSALTYEQYF.

The chain links TRBV20-1 to TRBJ2-5; the TCRdb D gene call, TRBD1, has no DNA to confirm it. The CDR3 consists of 15 residues. In germline, CDR1 is DFQATT, CDR2 SNEGSKA (reference sequence). CDR3 residues: CSARVSPQAWGTQYF.